The entry that follows covers one T cell receptor beta chain sequence. Its specificity is not known. The V end lost 6 bases, the J end lost 8 bases, and 17 bases lay between the germline ends. Germline assignment: CDR1 KGHSH and CDR2 LQKENI. CDR3 length: 15 residues. This entry is derived from a study of shared clonotypes between healthy human individuals. Study summary: Donors had three CD4 naive, three CD4 memory, two CD8 naive and one CD8 memory plate apiece. Study-wide results and limits: A handful of donors had about 5% of their naive CD4 clonotypes in common.

TCRdb's copy holds only in-frame clones and misses some; the assay was immunoSEQ multiplex PCR. The table shows about 2.4 million clones, with roughly nine tenths occurring only once. Sequenced: naive CD4+ T cells sorted from blood. Subset specified: CD45RA+ positively selected. The J gene is TRBJ1-6, the V gene TRBV18; D may be TRBD1 (6 bases). The TCR sequence derives from a young man in good health. Here the CDR3 reads CASSQGQIPYSPLHF. In nucleotides, the CDR3 is TGTGCCAGCTCCCAGGGACAAATCCCCTATTCACCCCTCCACTTT.